Listed here is a single TCR beta chain. Its target is unknown. The junction differs from germline at one of its ends, possibly a read error. These data originate in a study of post-analysis software for immune sequencing data. Study-level points and caveats: Diversity measured as normalized Chao1 was significantly lower in multiple sclerosis patients than in controls. Roughly five TRBV segments occurring more often in patients than controls included TRBV5-6, TRBV5-1 and TRBV20-1.

Libraries were made from TCR beta cDNA, and they carried unique molecular identifiers. TCRdb re-called the PCR reads with MiXCR, one entry per CDR3 protein. The sample includes hundreds of thousands of distinct CDR3 sequences, approximately 60% of them seen just once. The CDR3 consists of 11 residues. Germline V gene lookup returns CDR1 MGHDK and CDR2 SYGVNS. The sequence was collected from a girl aged 2 to 9 with multiple sclerosis. The chain combines TRBV25-1 with TRBJ1-2; D gene uncertain. The specimen was blood. CDR3 DNA: TGTGCCGGCAGTGAAGGAGGTGGCTACACCTTC. It translates to CAGSEGGGYTF.